This T cell receptor (beta chain) was obtained from a study of blood T cell repertoires in COVID-19. Background on the study: COVID-19 samples, acute and convalescent, were from the United States, Italy and Spain. The cDNA or gDNA used as material had been derived from T cells, B-cell-depleted T cells, or PBMCs.

This CDR3 contains 15 residues. As handled by the study authors: For nucleated cells, counts were estimated from reference gene primer amplification. The method was immunoSEQ multiplex PCR; TCRdb's version includes in-frame clones alone and lacks a portion of them. V and J calls and clone size follow that table, whereas D and trimming were derived from the DNA. Of 200,000 to 250,000 clones listed, around 90% are singletons. The sample taken for sequencing was peripheral blood. This TCR was sampled from a man aged 55 to 70 who had recovered from COVID-19. The chain couples TRBV21-1 to TRBJ2-4; the D call TRBD2 from the table was never checked on the DNA. TRBV21-1 is a pseudogene locus. In nucleotides, the CDR3 is TGTGCCAGCAGCCCCCGGGGGAGGCGTCAAAACATTCAGTACTTC. It yields the protein CASSPRGRRQNIQYF.